This T cell receptor (beta chain) is drawn from a study of blood T cell repertoires in COVID-19. Turning to the study itself: Samples came from the United States, Italy and Spain, spanning acute and convalescent COVID-19. The cDNA or gDNA used as material had been derived from T cells, B-cell-depleted T cells, or PBMCs.

This clone was picked up a small number of times. V lost 1 base and J 4 bases, leaving 8 bases between the germline ends. The CDR3 extends over 13 amino acids. Germline V lookup: CDR1 SGHKS, CDR2 YYEKEE (reference sequence). Original handling: Reference gene primer amplification yielded estimated nucleated cell counts. Sequenced by immunoSEQ multiplex PCR; TCRdb stores in-frame clones only, minus some. Clone size and V and J calls were adopted from that table, with D and trimming inferred from the DNA. The data contain a few hundred thousand clones, around 83% of them seen just once; the ten biggest clones take up 1.5%.

The sample taken for sequencing was peripheral blood. The rearrangement uses TRBV5-5 and TRBJ1-1, with D perhaps TRBD1 (5 bases). The clonotype originates from a woman between 40 and 55 years old who had recovered from COVID-19. The CDR3 spells CASSLQGRTEAFF. CDR3 in DNA: TGTGCCAGCAGCTTGCAGGGCCGCACTGAAGCTTTCTTT.